The clone carrying this T cell receptor (beta chain) appeared a few times. Its matching antigen is unknown. The data were obtained in a study of cytomegalovirus exposure and HLA in healthy donors. Broader study findings: In a later analysis, TCR beta V- and J-gene trimming was associated with a missense DCLRE1C variant.

The CDR3 consists of 15 residues. The V gene's germline CDR1 is SEHNR and CDR2 FQNEAQ (reference sequence). V dropped 3 bases and J dropped 2 bases, with 14 bases sitting between them. Primers included in the PCR were 60 Vbeta and 13 Jbeta primers. TCRdb's copy holds only in-frame clones and misses some; the assay was immunoSEQ multiplex PCR. The repertoire includes 200,000 to 250,000 clones, over 60% of them detected once, and 0.55% to 0.75% sits in the top ten. The chain uses TRBV7-9 and TRBJ2-7; no firm D call. This sequence was found in a man in his late teens or twenties in good health and CMV-seronegative. Sequencing was performed on PBMCs. CDR3 nucleotide sequence: TGTGCCAGCAGCTTGTCAGGATCCCGCCCCTACGAGCAGTACTTC. It yields the protein CASSLSGSRPYEQYF.